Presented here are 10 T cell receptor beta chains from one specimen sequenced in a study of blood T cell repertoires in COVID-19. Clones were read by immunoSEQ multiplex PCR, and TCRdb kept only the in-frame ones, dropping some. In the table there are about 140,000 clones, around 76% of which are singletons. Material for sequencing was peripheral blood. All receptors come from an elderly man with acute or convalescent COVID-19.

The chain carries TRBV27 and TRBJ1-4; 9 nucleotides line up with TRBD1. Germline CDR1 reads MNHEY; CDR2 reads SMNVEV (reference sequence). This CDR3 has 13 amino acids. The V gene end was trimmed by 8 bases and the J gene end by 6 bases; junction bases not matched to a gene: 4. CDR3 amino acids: CASRGTGYEKLFF. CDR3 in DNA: TGTGCCAGCCGGGGGACAGGGTATGAAAAACTGTTTTTT.

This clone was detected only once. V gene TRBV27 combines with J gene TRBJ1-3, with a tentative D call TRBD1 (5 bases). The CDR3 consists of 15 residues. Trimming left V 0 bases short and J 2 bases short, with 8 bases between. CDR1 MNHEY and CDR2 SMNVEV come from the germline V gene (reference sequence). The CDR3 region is CASSLSGRAGNTIYF. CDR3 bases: TGTGCCAGCAGTTTATCCGGCAGGGCTGGAAACACCATATATTTT.

The CDR3 coding sequence is TGTGCCAGCCATGCACTACGAACAGATACGCAGTATTTT. Protein sequence: CASHALRTDTQYF. The chain recombines TRBV18 with TRBJ2-3, with D unresolved. Trimming took 8 bases from V and 3 from J, leaving 12 bases between them. CDR3 length: 13 amino acids. Germline loops: CDR1 KGHSH, CDR2 LQKENI.

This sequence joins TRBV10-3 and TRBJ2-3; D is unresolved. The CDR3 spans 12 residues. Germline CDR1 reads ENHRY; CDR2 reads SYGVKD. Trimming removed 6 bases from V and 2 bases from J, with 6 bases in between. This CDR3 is CAISELTDTQYF. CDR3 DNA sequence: TGTGCCATCAGCGAGCTCACAGATACGCAGTATTTT.

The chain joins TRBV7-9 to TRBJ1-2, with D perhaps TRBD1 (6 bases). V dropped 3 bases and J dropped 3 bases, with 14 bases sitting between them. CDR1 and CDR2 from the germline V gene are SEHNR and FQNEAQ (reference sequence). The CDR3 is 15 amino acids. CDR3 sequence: CASSFRGRIHYGYTF. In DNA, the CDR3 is TGTGCCAGCAGCTTCAGGGGACGGATTCACTATGGCTACACCTTC.

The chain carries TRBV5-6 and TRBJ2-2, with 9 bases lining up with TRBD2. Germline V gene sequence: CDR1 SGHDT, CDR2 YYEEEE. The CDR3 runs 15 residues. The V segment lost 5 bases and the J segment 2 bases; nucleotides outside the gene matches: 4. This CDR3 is CASRPAGGNTGELFF. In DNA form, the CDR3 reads TGTGCCAGCAGGCCAGCGGGGGGAAACACCGGGGAGCTGTTTTTT.

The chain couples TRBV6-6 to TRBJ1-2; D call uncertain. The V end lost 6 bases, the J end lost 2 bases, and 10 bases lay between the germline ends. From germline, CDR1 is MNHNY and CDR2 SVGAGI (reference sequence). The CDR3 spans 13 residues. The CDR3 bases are TGTGCCAGCAGGCCAGGAACGAACTATGGCTACACCTTC. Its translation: CASRPGTNYGYTF.

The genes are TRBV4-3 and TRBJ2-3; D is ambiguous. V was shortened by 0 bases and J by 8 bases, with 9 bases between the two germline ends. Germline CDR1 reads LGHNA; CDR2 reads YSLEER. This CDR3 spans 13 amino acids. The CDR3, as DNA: TGCGCCAGCAGCCAAGATGTGTCCAGTACGCAGTATTTT. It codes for CASSQDVSSTQYF.

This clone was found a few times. The CDR3: CASSFVGSTDTQYF. The CDR3 DNA is TGTGCCAGCAGCTTTGTCGGTAGCACAGATACGCAGTATTTT. V and J are TRBV7-8 and TRBJ2-3; no firm D call. The CDR3 consists of 14 residues. V was clipped by 3 bases and J by 0 bases, with 7 bases between them. The germline CDR1 and CDR2 sequences are SGHVS and FQNEAQ.

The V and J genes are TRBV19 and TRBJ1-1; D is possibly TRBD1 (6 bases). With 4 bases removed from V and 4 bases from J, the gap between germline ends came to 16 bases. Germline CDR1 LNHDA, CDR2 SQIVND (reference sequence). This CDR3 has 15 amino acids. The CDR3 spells CASSRTGFRSTEAFF. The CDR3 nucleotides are TGTGCCAGTAGTAGAACAGGGTTTAGGAGCACTGAAGCTTTCTTT.